This passage covers 14 T cell receptor beta chains from one sample sequenced in a study of PD-1 blockade in classical Hodgkin lymphoma. Method: immunoSEQ multiplex PCR; TCRdb's copy keeps in-frame clones and lacks some. The sample carries 20,000 to 25,000 clones, about 70% recorded once. The time point here: cycle 4 day 1 (C4D1), after six to seven weeks of nivolumab. No patient escaped relapse after autologous stem cell transplantation, and brentuximab vedotin exposure varied. The sequenced sample was peripheral blood mononuclear cells (PBMCs), obtained before the fourth cycle of nivolumab. Every receptor here comes from a human donor with classical Hodgkin lymphoma.

The chain uses TRBV27 and TRBJ1-4; possibly TRBD1 for D (6 bases). This CDR3 is built from 16 residues. Germline V CDR1 and CDR2: MNHEY, SMNVEV (reference sequence). V shed 3 bases and J shed 4 bases, with 15 bases lying between them. CDR3 DNA: TGTGCCAGCAGTTTTCGACCCGGACAGAGTAATGAAAAACTGTTTTTT. Translating gives CASSFRPGQSNEKLFF.

The chain employs TRBV10-3 and TRBJ2-2, with unresolved D. This CDR3 is built from 13 residues. From germline, CDR1 is ENHRY and CDR2 SYGVKD. V lost 7 bases and J 1 base, leaving 7 bases between the germline ends. CDR3 sequence: CAIKKGNTGELFF. The CDR3 DNA sequence: TGTGCCATCAAAAAGGGGAACACCGGGGAGCTGTTTTTT.

The chain employs TRBV12-5 and TRBJ1-1, with D tentatively TRBD1 (6 bases). The CDR3 is 17 amino acids. CDR1 LGHNT and CDR2 FRNRAP come from the germline V gene. V was trimmed by 0 bases and J by 0 bases, leaving 14 bases between them. CDR3: CASGLVGITGMNTEAFF. In nucleotides, the CDR3 is TGTGCTAGTGGTTTGGTCGGAATCACAGGGATGAACACTGAAGCTTTCTTT.

This chain connects TRBV10-2 to TRBJ2-7, with D possibly matching TRBD1 (6 bases). This CDR3 has 15 amino acids. CDR1 is WSHSY, CDR2 SAAADI, per germline. V lost 1 base and J lost 2, with 12 bases in between. The CDR3 sequence: CASSEYGQRTYEQYF. The CDR3 DNA is TGCGCCAGCAGTGAGTACGGACAGCGAACCTACGAGCAGTACTTC.

The rearrangement joins TRBV28 to TRBJ2-1, with 12 nucleotides matching TRBD2. CDR1 MDHEN and CDR2 SYDVKM come from the germline V gene. After removal of 4 bases from V and 9 bases from J, the junction contained 7 bases not matched to a gene. The CDR3 covers 15 residues. CDR3 coding DNA: TGTGCCAGCAGTTCTAGCGGGAGGGCCCAGGGTGAGCAGTTCTTC. This sequence encodes CASSSSGRAQGEQFF.

The J gene is TRBJ2-1, the V gene TRBV20-1; D gene ambiguous. Trimming removed 4 bases from V and 12 bases from J, with 13 bases in between. Germline CDR1 reads DFQATT; CDR2 reads SNEGSKA (reference sequence). There are 11 residues in the CDR3. CDR3 loop: CSANNQEGQFF. As DNA, the CDR3 is TGCAGTGCTAACAATCAGGAAGGGCAGTTCTTC.

This clone was recorded only once. The chain links TRBV28 to TRBJ1-2; 7 bases match TRBD1. V lost 6 bases, J lost 2 bases, and 9 bases stayed unmatched. CDR1 is MDHEN and CDR2 is SYDVKM in the germline V gene. This CDR3 comprises 15 residues. In nucleotides, the CDR3 is TGTGCCAGCAGCACTCGGACAGGAGTAAACTATGGCTACACCTTC. The encoded protein is CASSTRTGVNYGYTF.

J is TRBJ2-7 and V is TRBV9; 7 bases fit TRBD1. The germline gives CDR1 SGDLS, CDR2 YYNGEE. This CDR3 region has 15 residues. Losses at the gene ends were 3 bases for V and 6 bases for J; bases not matched to a gene: 12. The CDR3 spells CASSARPGQTTEQYF. CDR3 coding DNA: TGTGCCAGCAGCGCTAGGCCGGGACAGACCACCGAGCAGTACTTC.

In this sample, this clone turned up once. The J gene is TRBJ2-1, the V gene TRBV2; TRBD1 matches at 7 bases. The trim removed 6 bases at V and 5 bases at J, leaving 13 bases unmatched. The CDR3 spans 16 residues. Germline CDR1 reads SNHLY; CDR2 reads FYNNEI. In DNA form, the CDR3 reads TGTGCCAGCAGACCCCCGACAGGGAGTATGGACAATGAGCAGTTCTTC. Residues: CASRPPTGSMDNEQFF.

The sample holds one count of this clone. The chain combines TRBV7-8 with TRBJ1-2, with unresolved D. Per germline, CDR1 SGHVS and CDR2 FQNEAQ. The CDR3 runs to 15 residues. The V end lost 1 base, the J end lost 12 bases, and 21 bases lay between the germline ends. For the CDR3, the DNA is TGTGCCAGCAGCTTAGGTTCAGGCCGTGAGCCCACTAACACCTTC. Amino acid sequence: CASSLGSGREPTNTF.

The chain recombines TRBV9 with TRBJ1-3; no clear D gene. Germline CDR1 SGDLS, CDR2 YYNGEE. The CDR3 covers 15 residues. Deletions cut 0 bases from V and 1 base from J, with 8 bases between. The CDR3, as DNA: TGTGCCAGCAGCGTAGGGGTCGGATCTGGAAACACCATATATTTT. This gives the protein CASSVGVGSGNTIYF.

The rearrangement links TRBV5-1 to TRBJ2-7; perhaps D is TRBD1 or TRBD2 (5 bases each). This CDR3 is built from 16 residues. V gave up 3 bases and J gave up 0 bases, with 16 bases separating them. The germline V gene encodes CDR1 SGHRS and CDR2 YFSETQ. The CDR3, as DNA: TGCGCCAGCAGCTCATCTACGGGACGGAGCTCCTACGAGCAGTACTTC. It yields the protein CASSSSTGRSSYEQYF.

This clone was seen only once. The chain uses TRBV7-2 and TRBJ2-7; 11 bases are a match to TRBD1. With V trimmed by 5 bases and J by 4 bases, 7 bases remained unmatched. The CDR3 consists of 15 residues. Germline CDR1 and CDR2: SGHTA and FQGNSA. The CDR3 reads CASSARDRGIYEQYF. The CDR3 bases are TGTGCCAGCAGCGCACGGGACAGGGGGATATACGAGCAGTACTTC.

The J gene is TRBJ1-4, the V gene TRBV27; D perhaps matches TRBD1 (5 bases). CDR1 is MNHEY and CDR2 is SMNVEV in the germline V gene (reference sequence). Trimming stripped 2 bases from V and 0 bases from J, with 10 bases between. This CDR3 is built from 16 residues. CDR3 in DNA: TGTGCCAGCAGTTTACAGGGAGGACCAACTAATGAAAAACTGTTTTTT. It translates to CASSLQGGPTNEKLFF.